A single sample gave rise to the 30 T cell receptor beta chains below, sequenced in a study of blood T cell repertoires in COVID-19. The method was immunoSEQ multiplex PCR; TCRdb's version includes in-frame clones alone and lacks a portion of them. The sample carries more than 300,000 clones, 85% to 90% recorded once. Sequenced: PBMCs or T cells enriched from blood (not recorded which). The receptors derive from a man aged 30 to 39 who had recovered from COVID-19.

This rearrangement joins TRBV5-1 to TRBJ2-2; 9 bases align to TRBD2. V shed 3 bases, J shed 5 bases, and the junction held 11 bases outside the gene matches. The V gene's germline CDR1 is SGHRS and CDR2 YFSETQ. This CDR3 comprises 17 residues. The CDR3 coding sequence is TGCGCCAGCAGCTCGGGTCATAGCGGGAGAGGGACCGGGGAGCTGTTTTTT. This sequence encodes CASSSGHSGRGTGELFF.

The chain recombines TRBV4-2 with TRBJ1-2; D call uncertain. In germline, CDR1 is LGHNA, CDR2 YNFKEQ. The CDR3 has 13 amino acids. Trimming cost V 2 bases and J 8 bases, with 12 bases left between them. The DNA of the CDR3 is TGTGCCAGCAGCCAATCCAAGCACGAGGGCTACACCTTC. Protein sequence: CASSQSKHEGYTF.

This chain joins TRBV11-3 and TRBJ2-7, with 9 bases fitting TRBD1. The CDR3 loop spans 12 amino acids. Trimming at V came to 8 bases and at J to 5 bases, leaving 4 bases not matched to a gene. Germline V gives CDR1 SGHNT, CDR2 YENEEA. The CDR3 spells CASGDRANEQYF. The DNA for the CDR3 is TGTGCCAGCGGGGACAGGGCTAACGAGCAGTACTTC.

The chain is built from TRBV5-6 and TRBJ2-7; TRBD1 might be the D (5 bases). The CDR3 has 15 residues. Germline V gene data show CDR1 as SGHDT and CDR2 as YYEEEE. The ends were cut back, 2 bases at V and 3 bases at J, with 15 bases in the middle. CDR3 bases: TGTGCCAGCAGCTTATTGAGCAGGGTTAGCTACGAGCAGTACTTC. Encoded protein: CASSLLSRVSYEQYF.

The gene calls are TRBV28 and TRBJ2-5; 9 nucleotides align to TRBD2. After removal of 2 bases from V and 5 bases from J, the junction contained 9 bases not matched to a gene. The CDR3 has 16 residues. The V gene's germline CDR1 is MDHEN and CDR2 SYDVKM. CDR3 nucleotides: TGTGCCAGCAGTTTAACAGCGGGGGGCCTTCGGGAGACCCAGTACTTC. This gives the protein CASSLTAGGLRETQYF. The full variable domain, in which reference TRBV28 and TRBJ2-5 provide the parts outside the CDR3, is DVKVTQSSRYLVKRTGEKVFLECVQDMDHENMFWYRQDPGLGLRLIYFSYDVKMKEKGDIPEGYSVSREKKERFSLILESASTNQTSMYLCASSLTAGGLRETQYFGPGTRLLVL.

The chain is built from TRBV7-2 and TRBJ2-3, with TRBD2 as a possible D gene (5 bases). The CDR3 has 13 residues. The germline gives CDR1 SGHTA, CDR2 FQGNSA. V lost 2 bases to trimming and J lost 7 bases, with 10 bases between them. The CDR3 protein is CASSLPGSNTQYF. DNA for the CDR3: TGTGCCAGCAGCTTACCGGGAAGTAATACGCAGTATTTT.

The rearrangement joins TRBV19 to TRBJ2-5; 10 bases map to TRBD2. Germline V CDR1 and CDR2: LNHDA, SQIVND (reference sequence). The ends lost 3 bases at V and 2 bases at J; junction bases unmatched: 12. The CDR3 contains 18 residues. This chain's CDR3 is CASSIERVGAGGQETQYF. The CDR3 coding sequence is TGTGCCAGTAGTATTGAGAGGGTCGGAGCGGGAGGGCAAGAGACCCAGTACTTC.

The CDR3 bases are TGTGCCAGTAGTGATCCGGACAACCCGAGGGAGACCCAGTACTTC. Translating it yields CASSDPDNPRETQYF. The genes are TRBV19 and TRBJ2-5, with a possible D match to TRBD1 (5 bases). Germline values: CDR1 LNHDA, CDR2 SQIVND (reference sequence). Trimming removed 5 bases at V and 5 bases at J, with 18 bases between. The CDR3 covers 15 residues.

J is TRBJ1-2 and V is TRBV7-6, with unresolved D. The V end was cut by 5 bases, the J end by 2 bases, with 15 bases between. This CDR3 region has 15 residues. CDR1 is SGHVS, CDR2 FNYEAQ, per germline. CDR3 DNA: TGTGCCAGCAGCCCAAAGTCCCTACTAAACTATGGCTACACCTTC. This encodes CASSPKSLLNYGYTF.

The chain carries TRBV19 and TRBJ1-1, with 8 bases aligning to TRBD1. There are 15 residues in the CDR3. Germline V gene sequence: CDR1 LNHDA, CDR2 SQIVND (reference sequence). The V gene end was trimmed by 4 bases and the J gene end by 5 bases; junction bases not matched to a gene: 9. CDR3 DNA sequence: TGTGCCAGTAGTAAGGTCCAGGGGGCTGTGACTGAAGCTTTCTTT. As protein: CASSKVQGAVTEAFF.

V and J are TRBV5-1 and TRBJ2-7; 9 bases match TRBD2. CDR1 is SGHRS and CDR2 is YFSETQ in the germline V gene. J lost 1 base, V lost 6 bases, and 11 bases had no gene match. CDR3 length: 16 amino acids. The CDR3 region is CASTIETLAGSYEQYF. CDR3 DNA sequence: TGCGCCAGCACCATTGAGACCCTAGCGGGGTCCTACGAGCAGTACTTC.

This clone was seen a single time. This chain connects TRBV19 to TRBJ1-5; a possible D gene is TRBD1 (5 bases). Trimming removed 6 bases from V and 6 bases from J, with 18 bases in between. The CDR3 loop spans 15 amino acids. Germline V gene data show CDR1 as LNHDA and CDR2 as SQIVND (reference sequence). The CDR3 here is CASRRGGQGPQPQHF. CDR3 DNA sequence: TGTGCCAGTAGACGCGGGGGTCAGGGACCTCAGCCCCAGCATTTT.

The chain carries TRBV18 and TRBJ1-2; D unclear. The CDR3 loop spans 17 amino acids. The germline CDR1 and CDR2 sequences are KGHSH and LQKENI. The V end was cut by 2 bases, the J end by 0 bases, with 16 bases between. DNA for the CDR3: TGTGCCAGCTCACCAAATAAGGGAGACTATTCTAACTATGGCTACACCTTC. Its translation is CASSPNKGDYSNYGYTF.

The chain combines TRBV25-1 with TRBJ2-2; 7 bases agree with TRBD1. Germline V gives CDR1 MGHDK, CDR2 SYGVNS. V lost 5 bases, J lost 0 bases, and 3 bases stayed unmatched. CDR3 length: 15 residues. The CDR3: CASSYQGANTGELFF. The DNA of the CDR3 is TGTGCCAGCAGTTATCAGGGGGCGAACACCGGGGAGCTGTTTTTT.

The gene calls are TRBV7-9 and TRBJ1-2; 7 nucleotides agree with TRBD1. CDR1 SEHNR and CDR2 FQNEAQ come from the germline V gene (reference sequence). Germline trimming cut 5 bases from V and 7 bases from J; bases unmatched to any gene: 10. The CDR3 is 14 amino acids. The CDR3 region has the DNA TGTGCCAGCAGCCCCCAGGGGGGCTCTGGTGGCTACACCTTC. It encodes CASSPQGGSGGYTF.

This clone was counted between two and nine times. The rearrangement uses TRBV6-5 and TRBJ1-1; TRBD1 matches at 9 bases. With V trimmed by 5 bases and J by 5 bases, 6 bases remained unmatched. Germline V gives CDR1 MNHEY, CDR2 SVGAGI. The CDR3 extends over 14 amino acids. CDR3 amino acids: CASSLQGAWTEAFF. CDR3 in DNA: TGTGCCAGCAGTCTACAGGGGGCCTGGACTGAAGCTTTCTTT.

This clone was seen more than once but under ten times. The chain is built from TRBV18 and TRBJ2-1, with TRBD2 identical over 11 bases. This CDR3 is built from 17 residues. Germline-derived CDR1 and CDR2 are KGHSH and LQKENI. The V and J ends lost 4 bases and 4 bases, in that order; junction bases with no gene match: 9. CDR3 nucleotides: TGTGCCAGCTCACGAACCAGCGGGACTAGCGGTTACAATGAGCAGTTCTTC. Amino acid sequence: CASSRTSGTSGYNEQFF. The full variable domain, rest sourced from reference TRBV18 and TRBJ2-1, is NAGVMQNPRHLVRRRGQEARLRCSPMKGHSHVYWYRQLPEEGLKFMVYLQKENIIDESGMPKERFSAEFPKEGPSILRIQQVVRGDSAAYFCASSRTSGTSGYNEQFFGPGTRLTVL.

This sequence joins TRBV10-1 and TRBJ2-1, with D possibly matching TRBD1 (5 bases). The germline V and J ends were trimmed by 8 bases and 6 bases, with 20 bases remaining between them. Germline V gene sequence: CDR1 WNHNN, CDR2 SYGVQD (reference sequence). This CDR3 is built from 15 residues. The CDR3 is CASGSSGLNPNEQFF. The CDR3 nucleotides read TGCGCCAGCGGCTCTTCAGGGTTAAACCCCAATGAGCAGTTCTTC.

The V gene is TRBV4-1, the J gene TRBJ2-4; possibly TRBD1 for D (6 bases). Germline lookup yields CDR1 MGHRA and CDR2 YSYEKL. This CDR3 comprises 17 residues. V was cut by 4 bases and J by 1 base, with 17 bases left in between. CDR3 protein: CASSPDNREHAKNIQYF. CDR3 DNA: TGCGCCAGCAGCCCAGACAACAGGGAACATGCCAAAAACATTCAGTACTTC.

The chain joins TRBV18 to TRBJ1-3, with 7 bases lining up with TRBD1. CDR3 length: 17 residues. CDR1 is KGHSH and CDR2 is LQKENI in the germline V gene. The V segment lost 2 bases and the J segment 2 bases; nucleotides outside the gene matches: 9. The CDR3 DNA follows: TGTGCCAGCTCACCAAACTTAGGGGGCTCCGCTGGAAACACCATATATTTT. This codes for CASSPNLGGSAGNTIYF.

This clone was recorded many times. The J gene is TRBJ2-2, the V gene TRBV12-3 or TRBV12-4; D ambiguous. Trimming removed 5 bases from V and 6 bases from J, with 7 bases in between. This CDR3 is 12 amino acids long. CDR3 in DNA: TGTGCCAGCAGTCCCGGGTCCGGGGAGCTGTTTTTT. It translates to CASSPGSGELFF.

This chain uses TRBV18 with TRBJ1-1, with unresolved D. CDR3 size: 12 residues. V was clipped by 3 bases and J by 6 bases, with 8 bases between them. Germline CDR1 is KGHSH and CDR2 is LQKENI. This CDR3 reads CASSPFGAEAFF. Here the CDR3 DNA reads TGTGCCAGCTCACCGTTCGGAGCTGAAGCTTTCTTT.

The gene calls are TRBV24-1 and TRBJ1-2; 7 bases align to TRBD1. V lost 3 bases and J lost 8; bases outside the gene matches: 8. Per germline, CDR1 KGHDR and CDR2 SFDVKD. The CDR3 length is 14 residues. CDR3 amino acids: CATSDRRGRGGYTF. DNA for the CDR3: TGTGCCACCAGTGATCGGAGGGGGCGAGGGGGCTACACCTTC.

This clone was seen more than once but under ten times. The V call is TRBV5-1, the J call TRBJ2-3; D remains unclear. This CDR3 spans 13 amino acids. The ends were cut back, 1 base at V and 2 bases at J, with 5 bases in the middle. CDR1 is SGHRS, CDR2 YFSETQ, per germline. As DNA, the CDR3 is TGCGCCAGCAGCTTGCAGGTCACAGATACGCAGTATTTT. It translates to CASSLQVTDTQYF.

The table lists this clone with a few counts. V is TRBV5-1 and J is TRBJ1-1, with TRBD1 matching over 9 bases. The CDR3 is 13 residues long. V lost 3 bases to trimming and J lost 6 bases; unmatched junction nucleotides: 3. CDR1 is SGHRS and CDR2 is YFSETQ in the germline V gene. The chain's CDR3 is CASSSGQGPEAFF. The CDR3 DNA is TGCGCCAGCAGCTCGGGACAGGGTCCTGAAGCTTTCTTT.

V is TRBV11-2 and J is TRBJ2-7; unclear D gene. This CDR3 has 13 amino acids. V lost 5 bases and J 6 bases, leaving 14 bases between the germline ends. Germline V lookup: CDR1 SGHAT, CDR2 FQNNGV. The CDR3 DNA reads TGTGCCAGCAGCCCAGCGAAAGAGTTCGAGCAGTACTTC. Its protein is CASSPAKEFEQYF. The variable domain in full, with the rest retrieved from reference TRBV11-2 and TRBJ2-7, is EAGVAQSPRYKIIEKRQSVAFWCNPISGHATLYWYQQILGQGPKLLIQFQNNGVVDDSQLPKDRFSAERLKGVDSTLKIQPAKLEDSAVYLCASSPAKEFEQYFGPGTRLTVT.

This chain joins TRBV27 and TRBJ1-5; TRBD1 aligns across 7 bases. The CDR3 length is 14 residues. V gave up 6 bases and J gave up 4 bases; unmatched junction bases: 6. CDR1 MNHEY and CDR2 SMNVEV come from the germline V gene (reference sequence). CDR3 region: CASSRQGPNQPQHF. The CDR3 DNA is TGTGCCAGCAGCCGACAGGGCCCGAATCAGCCCCAGCATTTT.

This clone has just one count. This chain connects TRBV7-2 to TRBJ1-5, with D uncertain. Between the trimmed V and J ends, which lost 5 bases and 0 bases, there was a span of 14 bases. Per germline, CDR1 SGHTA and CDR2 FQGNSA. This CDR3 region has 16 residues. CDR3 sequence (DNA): TGTGCCAGCAGCCCACTCGGTACAGTTAGCAATCAGCCCCAGCATTTT. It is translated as CASSPLGTVSNQPQHF.

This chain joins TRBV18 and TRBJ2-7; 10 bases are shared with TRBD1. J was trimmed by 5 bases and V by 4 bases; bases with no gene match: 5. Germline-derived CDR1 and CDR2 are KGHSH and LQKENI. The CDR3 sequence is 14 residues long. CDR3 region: CASSLFGTGDEQYF. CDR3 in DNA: TGTGCCAGCTCACTTTTCGGGACAGGGGACGAGCAGTACTTC.

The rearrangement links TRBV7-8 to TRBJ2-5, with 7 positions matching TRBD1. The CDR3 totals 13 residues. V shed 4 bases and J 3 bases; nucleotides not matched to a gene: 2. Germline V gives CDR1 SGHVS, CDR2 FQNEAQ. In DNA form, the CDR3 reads TGTGCCAGCAGCTACGACAGGGAAGAGACCCAGTACTTC. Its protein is CASSYDREETQYF. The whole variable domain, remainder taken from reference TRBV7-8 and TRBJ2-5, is GAGVSQSPRYKVAKRGQDVALRCDPISGHVSLFWYQQALGQGPEFLTYFQNEAQLDKSGLPSDRFFAERPEGSVSTLKIQRTQQEDSAVYLCASSYDREETQYFGPGTRLLVL.